This T cell receptor (beta chain) was profiled in a study of T cells of healthy individuals (dated by TCRdb to the late 2010s). This clonotype has only a few counts. What this receptor recognizes is not known. No base qualities exist here, and no much larger clone lies one base off it. Library method: 5' RACE. Sequenced on an Illumina MiSeq. Clones were called with MiXCR by TCRdb after fastp trimmed the public reads at Q25, and only in-frame beta chains were retained. Under each unique CDR3 protein, matching rows form one entry showing the most common genes and DNA. For this sample the table gives tens of thousands of distinct CDR3 sequences, of which about 15% were detected only once. 15% to 20% of the sample lies in the top ten. The receptor was derived from a human donor in good health.

The CDR3 protein sequence reads: CASSRDRDRGYTF. The sequenced DNA is TGTGCCAGCAGTCGGGACAGGGACCGCGGCTACACCTTC. The receptor chain draws on TRBV2 and TRBJ1-2; 9 central nucleotides agree with TRBD1. Taken from cysteine to phenylalanine, the CDR3 has 13 residues. The kept DNA is CDR3 alone, 39 bases in frame from the first base. Trimming takes 5 bases off V and 8 bases off J; junction bases not matched to a gene: 6. As encoded in the germline V gene, CDR1 is SNHLY while CDR2 is FYNNEI.